Listed here are 19 T cell receptor beta chains from one sample, sequenced in a study of blood T cells in healthy people across ages. The use of a sample-barcoded 5' primer and a J-beta primer mix characterized a second PCR of roughly 6 to 11 cycles. One entry per CDR3 protein, called by TCRdb with MiXCR from the 5' RACE reads. The sample holds under 1,100,000 distinct CDR3 sequences; 20% to 25% are singletons and the top ten take less than 0.85%. The sample was also reused in another study, on T cells of mothers and their children.

The sample was blood. Receptors were obtained from a girl aged 2-15 years in good health.

This chain links TRBV14 with TRBJ2-7; D uncertain. The CDR3 runs to 13 residues. The germline V gene has CDR1 SGHDN and CDR2 FVKESK. Trimming left V 1 base short and J 12 bases short, with 16 bases between. This chain's CDR3 is CASSQGPRPWAYF. The CDR3 nucleotides are TGTGCCAGCAGCCAAGGGCCCCGGCCATGGGCGTACTTC.

The V gene is TRBV12-3 or TRBV12-4, the J gene TRBJ1-4; possible D gene TRBD1, 6 bases. Between the trimmed V and J ends, which lost 5 bases and 8 bases, there was a span of 15 bases. The CDR3 consists of 14 residues. The CDR3, as DNA: TGTGCCAGCAGTATTGACAGGCCCGGCGAAAAACTGTTTTTT. This gives the protein CASSIDRPGEKLFF.

The sample holds a few counts of this clonotype. This chain joins TRBV29-1 and TRBJ1-1, with D perhaps matching TRBD1 (6 bases). The ends were cut back, 2 bases at V and 4 bases at J, with 23 bases in the middle. There are 17 residues in the CDR3. The germline CDR1 and CDR2 sequences are SQVTM and ANQGSEA. DNA for the CDR3: TGCAGCGTTGAAAGAAGGCACAGGGATGGGGGGAGCACTGAAGCTTTCTTT. This gives the protein CSVERRHRDGGSTEAFF. Full variable domain (remainder filled in from reference TRBV29-1 and TRBJ1-1): SAVISQKPSRDICQRGTSLTIQCQVDSQVTMMFWYRQQPGQSLTLIATANQGSEATYESGFVIDKFPISRPNLTFSTLTVSNMSPEDSSIYLCSVERRHRDGGSTEAFFGQGTRLTVV.

This clonotype was seen more than once but under ten times. The V call is TRBV6-5, the J call TRBJ2-1; a weak D match, TRBD2 (6 bases). Looked up from germline, CDR1 is MNHEY and CDR2 is SVGAGI. The length of the CDR3 is 17 residues. Trimming cost V 3 bases and J 0 bases, with 15 bases left between them. CDR3 nucleotides: TGTGCCAGCAGTTATCAAATAGCGGTGAGCTCCTACAATGAGCAGTTCTTC. It codes for CASSYQIAVSSYNEQFF.

The V call is TRBV25-1, the J call TRBJ2-5; no clear D gene. The DNA matches TRBJ2-7 better at its end, which makes the J call doubtful. CDR1 and CDR2 (germline): MGHDK, SYGVNS. This CDR3 contains 14 residues. The CDR3 region is CASSEISPPYEQYF. The CDR3 region has the DNA TGTGCCAGCAGTGAGATCTCACCCCCCTACGAGCAGTACTTC.

This sequence joins TRBV5-4 and TRBJ1-1; D might be TRBD1 (5 bases). Germline-derived CDR1 and CDR2 are SGHNT and YYREEE (reference sequence). Trimming removed 2 bases at V and 1 base at J, with 12 bases between. The CDR3 is made up of 15 amino acids. This CDR3 reads CASSFMGRRNTEAFF. Written as DNA, the CDR3 is TGTGCCAGCAGCTTCATGGGGCGGAGGAACACTGAAGCTTTCTTT. The entire variable domain, with the rest obtained from reference TRBV5-4 and TRBJ1-1, is as follows: ETGVTQSPTHLIKTRGQQVTLRCSSQSGHNTVSWYQQALGQGPQFIFQYYREEENGRGNFPPRFSGLQFPNYSSELNVNALELDDSALYLCASSFMGRRNTEAFFGQGTRLTVV.

This chain joins TRBV6-5 and TRBJ1-2, with a tentative D call TRBD1 (5 bases). The CDR3 is 10 residues long. V was clipped by 11 bases and J by 8 bases, with 12 bases between them. CDR1 MNHEY and CDR2 SVGAGI come from the germline V gene. The chain's CDR3 is CAAGPPGYTF. The CDR3 bases are TGTGCCGCAGGGCCGCCCGGCTACACCTTC.

The chain employs TRBV9 and TRBJ2-5; D possibly corresponds to TRBD2 (5 bases). Germline V gene data show CDR1 as SGDLS and CDR2 as YYNGEE. This CDR3 comprises 17 residues. Trimming left V 4 bases short and J 6 bases short, with 25 bases between. The CDR3 region is CASSPPLKEDVIQTQYF. The CDR3 bases are TGTGCCAGCAGCCCCCCCCTTAAGGAGGACGTGATCCAGACCCAGTACTTC. The variable domain in full, with the rest retrieved from reference TRBV9 and TRBJ2-5, is DSGVTQTPKHLITATGQRVTLRCSPRSGDLSVYWYQQSLDQGLQFLIQYYNGEERAKGNILERFSAQQFPDLHSELNLSSLELGDSALYFCASSPPLKEDVIQTQYFGPGTRLLVL.

This clonotype was seen only a few times. The chain recombines TRBV20-1 with TRBJ2-1; 13 positions match TRBD2. Germline loops: CDR1 DFQATT, CDR2 SNEGSKA (reference sequence). The CDR3 has 14 amino acids. Trimming took 5 bases from V and 9 from J; bases not matched to a gene: 7. CDR3 DNA: TGCAGTGCTGCCGGGACTAGCGGGACTGGTGAGCAGTTCTTC. Its translation: CSAAGTSGTGEQFF.

The rearrangement links TRBV7-2 to TRBJ2-5, with 8 bases fitting TRBD2. Germline V gene lookup returns CDR1 SGHTA and CDR2 FQGNSA. The CDR3 is made up of 17 amino acids. The trim removed 2 bases at V and 4 bases at J, leaving 12 bases unmatched. The chain's CDR3 is CASSLIRAGGGGETQYF. In DNA, the CDR3 is TGTGCCAGCAGCTTAATACGGGCGGGAGGAGGGGGAGAGACCCAGTACTTC.

The chain links TRBV4-2 to TRBJ1-1; 7 positions match TRBD1. Germline CDR1 is LGHNA and CDR2 is YNFKEQ. The CDR3 is 14 residues long. The ends lost 3 bases at V and 3 bases at J; junction bases unmatched: 4. The DNA for the CDR3 is TGTGCCAGCAGCCACCTGACAGGGCACACTGAAGCTTTCTTT. Amino acids: CASSHLTGHTEAFF.

V is TRBV6-2 or TRBV6-3 and J is TRBJ1-5; 7 bases map to TRBD1. From germline, CDR1 is MNHEY and CDR2 SVGEGT. The CDR3 loop spans 14 amino acids. Losses at the gene ends were 8 bases for V and 3 bases for J; bases not matched to a gene: 7. This chain's CDR3 is CASGYRGVNQPQHF. The CDR3, as DNA: TGTGCCAGCGGGTACAGGGGCGTCAATCAGCCCCAGCATTTT.

A few counts support this clonotype. The rearrangement links TRBV7-8 to TRBJ1-3; tentative D call: TRBD1 (5 bases). Germline V gene lookup returns CDR1 SGHVS and CDR2 FQNEAQ. Deletions cut 4 bases from V and 4 bases from J, with 17 bases between. This CDR3 contains 16 residues. As DNA, the CDR3 is TGTGCCAGCAGCTCCAACGACAGACACCTCGGAAACACCATATATTTT. Translating gives CASSSNDRHLGNTIYF.

This sequence joins TRBV7-2 and TRBJ1-2; D remains unclear. Germline loops: CDR1 SGHTA, CDR2 FQGNSA. The germline V and J ends were trimmed by 4 bases and 4 bases, with 16 bases remaining between them. The CDR3 length is 15 residues. This chain's CDR3 is CASSSEVRASYGYTF. The CDR3 DNA reads TGTGCCAGCAGCTCAGAGGTACGGGCCTCCTATGGCTACACCTTC.

This clonotype came up a few times. The V gene is TRBV7-2, the J gene TRBJ2-1; 9 nucleotides line up with TRBD1. CDR1 SGHTA and CDR2 FQGNSA come from the germline V gene. V lost 4 bases to trimming and J lost 7 bases; unmatched junction nucleotides: 8. The CDR3 covers 15 residues. The CDR3 DNA is TGTGCCAGCAGCTCAAACAGGGGGCTCTTGAATGAGCAGTTCTTC. It codes for CASSSNRGLLNEQFF.

The chain couples TRBV20-1 to TRBJ1-2; tentative D call: TRBD1 (6 bases). The CDR3 has 13 residues. Germline lookup yields CDR1 DFQATT and CDR2 SNEGSKA (reference sequence). The V end lost 4 bases, the J end lost 3 bases, and 12 bases lay between the germline ends. This chain's CDR3 is CSAMWGQDYGYTF. CDR3 nucleotides: TGCAGTGCTATGTGGGGGCAAGACTATGGCTACACCTTC.

This chain links TRBV7-2 with TRBJ2-5; weak D call: TRBD1 (6 bases). V dropped 5 bases and J dropped 11 bases, with 21 bases sitting between them. The CDR3 contains 14 residues. In germline, CDR1 is SGHTA, CDR2 FQGNSA. The CDR3 spells CASSRARGTEEQYF. In DNA form, the CDR3 reads TGTGCCAGCAGCCGAGCGAGGGGGACGGAGGAGCAGTACTTC.

This chain joins TRBV7-8 and TRBJ2-2; the D gene is possibly TRBD2 (5 bases). This CDR3 has 16 amino acids. Germline-derived CDR1 and CDR2 are SGHVS and FQNEAQ. V dropped 0 bases and J dropped 2 bases, with 10 bases sitting between them. The CDR3 DNA follows: TGTGCCAGCAGCTTAGCGGCGGGCTACAACACCGGGGAGCTGTTTTTT. It codes for CASSLAAGYNTGELFF.

This chain links TRBV6-2 or TRBV6-3 with TRBJ2-5; 8 bases agree with TRBD1. The germline V gene encodes CDR1 MNHEY and CDR2 SVGEGT. The CDR3 has 15 residues. V shed 2 bases and J 4 bases; nucleotides not matched to a gene: 6. CDR3 nucleotides: TGTGCCAGCAGTTACCCCGGGACAGGAGGAGAGACCCAGTACTTC. Its translation: CASSYPGTGGETQYF.